These 28 T cell receptor beta chains originate from one sample sequenced in a study of T cell responses to AZD1222 COVID-19 vaccine. TCRdb's table, derived via immunoSEQ multiplex PCR, lists solely in-frame clones and lacks some. The data show around 100,000 clones, roughly 85% seen once. This specimen was peripheral blood, taken 28 days after the second AZD1222 dose. The origin of the receptors is an adult who received the AZD1222 COVID-19 vaccine.

This sequence joins TRBV7-9 and TRBJ2-2, with 8 positions matching TRBD2. J gave up 6 bases and V 5 bases, and 14 bases lay outside the gene matches. Germline V CDR1 and CDR2: SEHNR, FQNEAQ (reference sequence). The CDR3 is 17 amino acids. Written as DNA, the CDR3 is TGTGCCAGCAGCCGTACCCCATTGGCGGGAGGTGCCGGGGAGCTGTTTTTT. Translated, it gives CASSRTPLAGGAGELFF.

The chain recombines TRBV7-2 with TRBJ2-3; TRBD2 matches 8 bases. The CDR3 sequence is 15 residues long. Trimming at V came to 5 bases and at J to 4 bases, leaving 8 bases not matched to a gene. In germline, CDR1 is SGHTA, CDR2 FQGNSA. The CDR3 nucleotides read TGTGCCAGCAGCCAAGGGGGACTAGTGTCAGATACGCAGTATTTT. Encoded protein: CASSQGGLVSDTQYF.

This sequence joins TRBV5-5 and TRBJ1-3; perhaps TRBD1 as D (6 bases). Germline CDR1 is SGHKS and CDR2 is YYEKEE (reference sequence). The CDR3 sequence is 16 residues long. Trimming took off 5 bases at V and 0 bases at J, with 15 bases between the two ends. CDR3 in amino acids: CASRERDTHSGNTIYF. CDR3 in DNA: TGTGCCAGCAGGGAGAGGGACACTCACTCTGGAAACACCATATATTTT.

The count of this clone is one. The V call is TRBV7-6, the J call TRBJ2-1; D may be TRBD2 (6 bases). Germline assignment: CDR1 SGHVS and CDR2 FNYEAQ. The V gene lost 3 bases and the J gene lost 5 bases, with 14 bases spanning the gap. There are 15 residues in the CDR3. CDR3 nucleotide sequence: TGTGCCAGCAGCTTGGAGGAGGGTCAGCACAATGAGCAGTTCTTC. Translation: CASSLEEGQHNEQFF. The full variable domain, in which reference TRBV7-6 and TRBJ2-1 provide the parts outside the CDR3, is GAGVSQSPRYKVTKRGQDVALRCDPISGHVSLYWYRQALGQGPEFLTYFNYEAQQDKSGLPNDRFSAERPEGSISTLTIQRTEQRDSAMYRCASSLEEGQHNEQFFGPGTRLTVL.

This sequence joins TRBV6-2 or TRBV6-3 and TRBJ1-5, with TRBD1 as a possible D gene (5 bases). In germline, CDR1 is MNHEY, CDR2 SVGEGT. The germline V and J ends were trimmed by 4 bases and 6 bases, with 10 bases remaining between them. The CDR3 is 13 amino acids. CDR3 loop: CASSLSGGQPQHF. The CDR3 DNA follows: TGTGCCAGCAGTTTATCGGGGGGTCAGCCCCAGCATTTT.

The chain couples TRBV6-2 or TRBV6-3 to TRBJ2-1, with 14 bases aligning to TRBD2. The CDR3 spans 16 residues. The trim removed 5 bases at V and 8 bases at J, leaving 8 bases unmatched. Germline V lookup: CDR1 MNHEY, CDR2 SVGEGT. In nucleotides, the CDR3 is TGTGCCAGCAGTCCCCTGGGACTAGCGGGAGTGGATGAGCAGTTCTTC. It is translated as CASSPLGLAGVDEQFF.

The rearrangement links TRBV9 to TRBJ1-1; D is unclear. The CDR3 totals 16 residues. Trimming pared 0 bases from V and 4 bases from J, leaving 16 bases between. Germline-derived CDR1 and CDR2 are SGDLS and YYNGEE. The CDR3 region has the DNA TGTGCCAGCAGCGTAGCACCTGATGAGGGCAGCACTGAAGCTTTCTTT. It translates to CASSVAPDEGSTEAFF.

The V and J genes are TRBV7-2 and TRBJ2-1; 7 bases are shared with TRBD2. J lost 7 bases, V lost 1 base, and 4 bases had no gene match. The germline V gene encodes CDR1 SGHTA and CDR2 FQGNSA. The CDR3 spans 14 residues. The CDR3 DNA follows: TGTGCCAGCAGCTTAGGGCGGGAGAAAAATGAGCAGTTCTTC. It yields the protein CASSLGREKNEQFF.

The chain employs TRBV6-5 and TRBJ1-5; tentative D call: TRBD1 (6 bases). Germline V gene sequence: CDR1 MNHEY, CDR2 SVGAGI. The CDR3 length is 14 residues. Trimming stripped 6 bases from V and 3 bases from J, with 12 bases between. The CDR3 DNA sequence: TGTGCCAGCAGACCTGGACAGAACAATCAGCCCCAGCATTTT. Translated, it gives CASRPGQNNQPQHF.

V usage is TRBV9 and J usage is TRBJ2-2; D gene uncertain. The CDR3 spans 15 residues. V lost 0 bases and J lost 0, with 6 bases in between. The V gene's germline CDR1 is SGDLS and CDR2 YYNGEE. The CDR3 protein is CASSVVQTNTGELFF. The CDR3 region has the DNA TGTGCCAGCAGCGTAGTACAGACGAACACCGGGGAGCTGTTTTTT.

This clone was seen more than once but under ten times. The chain employs TRBV6-5 and TRBJ1-6; tentatively, D is TRBD1 (5 bases). The CDR3 consists of 14 residues. Germline CDR1 reads MNHEY; CDR2 reads SVGAGI. V dropped 2 bases and J dropped 10 bases, with 12 bases sitting between them. CDR3 protein: CASSYRGIGSPLHF. The CDR3 nucleotides are TGTGCCAGCAGTTACCGGGGGATTGGGTCACCCCTCCACTTT.

This sequence joins TRBV28 and TRBJ1-3; 7 nucleotides match TRBD1. CDR3 length equals 14 residues. Germline CDR1 MDHEN, CDR2 SYDVKM. J lost 4 bases, V lost 3 bases, and 3 bases had no gene match. CDR3 amino acids: CASSFAGQGNTIYF. CDR3 coding DNA: TGTGCCAGCAGTTTTGCGGGACAGGGAAACACCATATATTTT.

The V and J genes are TRBV7-9 and TRBJ1-1; D call uncertain. The CDR3 contains 14 residues. V dropped 3 bases and J dropped 5 bases, with 13 bases sitting between them. The germline V gene has CDR1 SEHNR and CDR2 FQNEAQ (reference sequence). Here the CDR3 DNA reads TGTGCCAGCAGCTTCGAGGGTGGTGAAACTGAAGCTTTCTTT. This gives the protein CASSFEGGETEAFF.

V is TRBV6-5 and J is TRBJ2-3; the D gene is possibly TRBD2 (7 bases). Germline CDR1 reads MNHEY; CDR2 reads SVGAGI. The CDR3 loop spans 15 amino acids. The V gene lost 5 bases and the J gene lost 4 bases, with 16 bases spanning the gap. The CDR3 coding sequence is TGTGCCAGCAGTCTACGGGGGGAGGGGGCAGATACGCAGTATTTT. Translating it yields CASSLRGEGADTQYF.

The chain uses TRBV14 and TRBJ1-4; D might be TRBD1 (5 bases). CDR1 and CDR2 (germline): SGHDN, FVKESK. The CDR3 length is 14 residues. The V gene lost 4 bases and the J gene lost 7 bases, with 13 bases spanning the gap. CDR3 coding DNA: TGTGCCAGCAGCCGCGGATATGGGGGTGAAAAACTGTTTTTT. Its translation: CASSRGYGGEKLFF.

This clone is a singleton in its sample. The genes are TRBV28 and TRBJ2-3; D is unresolved. Trimming removed 8 bases at V and 3 bases at J, with 12 bases between. The CDR3 length is 13 residues. Germline V CDR1 and CDR2: MDHEN, SYDVKM. CDR3 coding DNA: TGTGCCAGCTTTTCCCGTTTGACAGATACGCAGTATTTT. This translates into CASFSRLTDTQYF.

V gene TRBV5-4 combines with J gene TRBJ2-7; 7 bases are shared with TRBD1. From germline, CDR1 is SGHNT and CDR2 YYREEE (reference sequence). This CDR3 has 14 residues. J lost 3 bases, V lost 2 bases, and 5 bases had no gene match. In DNA form, the CDR3 reads TGTGCCAGCAGCTTCCGGGACAGCGTCTACGAGCAGTACTTC. Translated: CASSFRDSVYEQYF.

This clone was seen a few times. This chain joins TRBV7-3 and TRBJ2-1; 15 bases agree with TRBD2. V was clipped by 4 bases and J by 5 bases; unmatched bases: 6. Germline V CDR1 and CDR2: SGHTA, FQGTGA. CDR3 length: 17 residues. CDR3 region: CASSSGTSGGLNNEQFF. The CDR3 coding sequence is TGTGCCAGCAGCTCTGGGACTAGCGGGGGGCTCAACAATGAGCAGTTCTTC.

This chain joins TRBV19 and TRBJ1-3; D is possibly TRBD1 (6 bases). The V gene's germline CDR1 is LNHDA and CDR2 SQIVND (reference sequence). V was clipped by 3 bases and J by 4 bases, with 10 bases between them. This CDR3 has 14 amino acids. The CDR3 sequence: CASSIQGPGNTIYF. The DNA of the CDR3 is TGTGCCAGTAGTATCCAGGGGCCCGGAAACACCATATATTTT.

This chain uses TRBV15 with TRBJ2-3, with D perhaps TRBD1 or TRBD2 (5 bases each). CDR3 size: 14 residues. The germline V and J ends were trimmed by 1 base and 3 bases, with 8 bases remaining between them. Germline V gene lookup returns CDR1 LNHNV and CDR2 YYDKDF (reference sequence). CDR3 sequence reads: CATSRGGPTDTQYF. CDR3 DNA: TGTGCCACCAGCAGAGGGGGACCAACAGATACGCAGTATTTT. Based on the CDR3 plus reference TRBV15 and TRBJ2-3, the full variable domain is DAMVIQNPRYQVTQFGKPVTLSCSQTLNHNVMYWYQQKSSQAPKLLFHYYDKDFNNEADTPDNFQSRRPNTSFCFLDIRSPGLGDTAMYLCATSRGGPTDTQYFGPGTRLTVL.

The rearrangement uses TRBV5-1 and TRBJ1-1; 10 bases line up with TRBD1. Trimming cost V 4 bases and J 4 bases; bases outside gene matches: 1. The germline V gene encodes CDR1 SGHRS and CDR2 YFSETQ. The CDR3 is made up of 13 amino acids. CDR3 bases: TGCGCCAGCAGCCGGACAGGGGGCACTGAAGCTTTCTTT. This codes for CASSRTGGTEAFF.

The CDR3 nucleotides are TGTGCCAGCAGTGAATGGGGGAACCAAGAGACCCAGTACTTC. This codes for CASSEWGNQETQYF. This sequence joins TRBV25-1 and TRBJ2-5, with D perhaps given as TRBD1 or TRBD2 (5 bases each). Germline V gene data show CDR1 as MGHDK and CDR2 as SYGVNS. Trimming pared 1 base from V and 0 bases from J, leaving 6 bases between. This CDR3 region has 14 residues.

This clone was recorded once. The rearrangement uses TRBV11-2 and TRBJ2-1; 9 bases align to TRBD1. Germline CDR1 SGHAT, CDR2 FQNNGV. This CDR3 comprises 14 residues. V gave up 6 bases and J gave up 5 bases; unmatched junction bases: 5. In DNA form, the CDR3 reads TGTGCCAGCAGGCTGGACAGGGGAGACAATGAGCAGTTCTTC. Its protein product is CASRLDRGDNEQFF.

The rearrangement joins TRBV28 to TRBJ1-2; tentatively, D is TRBD1 (5 bases). CDR3 length: 12 amino acids. V lost 8 bases, J lost 5 bases, and 12 bases lay in between. Germline lookup yields CDR1 MDHEN and CDR2 SYDVKM. The CDR3 reads CASVRDSYGYTF. The CDR3 region has the DNA TGTGCCAGCGTCCGGGACTCGTATGGCTACACCTTC.

The CDR3 is CASSFGGGTYGYTF. CDR3 DNA sequence: TGTGCCAGCAGCTTTGGAGGGGGCACCTATGGCTACACCTTC. This rearrangement joins TRBV5-4 to TRBJ1-2; 7 nucleotides match TRBD1. This CDR3 is 14 amino acids long. The V gene end was trimmed by 2 bases and the J gene end by 4 bases; junction bases not matched to a gene: 5. Germline values: CDR1 SGHNT, CDR2 YYREEE (reference sequence).

The chain joins TRBV19 to TRBJ2-7; D is undetermined. Germline lookup yields CDR1 LNHDA and CDR2 SQIVND (reference sequence). The CDR3 has 12 residues. Between the trimmed V and J ends, which lost 4 bases and 4 bases, there was a span of 8 bases. This CDR3 reads CASSSGIYEQYF. The DNA of the CDR3 is TGTGCCAGTAGTAGCGGAATATACGAGCAGTACTTC.

This sequence joins TRBV25-1 and TRBJ1-2; 11 nucleotides agree with TRBD1. This CDR3 comprises 15 residues. Germline lookup yields CDR1 MGHDK and CDR2 SYGVNS. The J segment lost 8 bases and the V segment lost 4 bases, leaving 9 bases of the junction unmatched. The CDR3 DNA follows: TGTGCCAGCAGTGCAGCTGGACAGGGGGCGCAAGGCTACACCTTC. Amino acids: CASSAAGQGAQGYTF.

This CDR3 reads CAISVKALLDEQYF. The CDR3 DNA reads as TGTGCCATCAGTGTGAAGGCCCTTTTGGACGAGCAGTACTTC. The V gene is TRBV10-3, the J gene TRBJ2-7; unclear D gene. The CDR3 sequence is 14 residues long. V was trimmed by 4 bases and J by 5 bases, leaving 15 bases between them. Looked up from germline, CDR1 is ENHRY and CDR2 is SYGVKD.